Included here is one TCR beta chain sequence, with context. Its antigen is as yet unknown. This specimen comes from a study of T cell responses to AZD1222 COVID-19 vaccine. Findings of the study overall: Donors were chiefly white British, with a greater number of females, and clonal diversity was perhaps underestimated.

The CDR3 consists of 16 residues. Trimming took off 0 bases at V and 1 base at J, with 13 bases between the two ends. Germline assignment: CDR1 SGHVS and CDR2 FQNEAQ. Method: immunoSEQ multiplex PCR; TCRdb's copy keeps in-frame clones and lacks some. The data show about 130,000 clones, roughly 90% seen once. V usage is TRBV7-8 and J usage is TRBJ2-7; D is uncertain. This receptor was identified in an adult in good health. Sequences were derived from peripheral blood, sampled on day 0 of AZD1222 vaccination. The CDR3 reads CASSLAPWADSYEQYF. CDR3 sequence (DNA): TGTGCCAGCAGCTTAGCCCCTTGGGCGGATTCCTACGAGCAGTACTTC.